This T cell receptor beta chain was obtained from a study of glioma-infiltrating T cells after dendritic cell vaccination. Study details: Glioblastoma patients came from Phase I and II dendritic cell vaccination trials. Autologous tumor lysate-pulsed dendritic cell vaccination was given between the early 2000s and the early 2010s.

As for time point: after dendritic cell vaccination, including at tumor progression/relapse. The PCR used 60 V beta and 13 J beta primers. Only in-frame clones appear in the TCRdb table, and some are missing; sequencing was by immunoSEQ multiplex PCR. Here the sample spans more than 95,000 clones, nearly 90% being singletons. CDR3 size: 13 residues. Trimming took 4 bases from V and 11 from J, leaving 15 bases between them. Germline CDR1 SGHDT, CDR2 YYEEEE. The sequence came from a human donor with glioblastoma. The material was blood, obtained after dendritic cell vaccination. The chain recombines TRBV5-6 with TRBJ2-2, with a tentative D call TRBD2 (6 bases). The CDR3 is CASSPGTQGELFF. CDR3 sequence (DNA): TGTGCCAGCAGCCCCGGGACTCAAGGAGAGCTGTTTTTT.